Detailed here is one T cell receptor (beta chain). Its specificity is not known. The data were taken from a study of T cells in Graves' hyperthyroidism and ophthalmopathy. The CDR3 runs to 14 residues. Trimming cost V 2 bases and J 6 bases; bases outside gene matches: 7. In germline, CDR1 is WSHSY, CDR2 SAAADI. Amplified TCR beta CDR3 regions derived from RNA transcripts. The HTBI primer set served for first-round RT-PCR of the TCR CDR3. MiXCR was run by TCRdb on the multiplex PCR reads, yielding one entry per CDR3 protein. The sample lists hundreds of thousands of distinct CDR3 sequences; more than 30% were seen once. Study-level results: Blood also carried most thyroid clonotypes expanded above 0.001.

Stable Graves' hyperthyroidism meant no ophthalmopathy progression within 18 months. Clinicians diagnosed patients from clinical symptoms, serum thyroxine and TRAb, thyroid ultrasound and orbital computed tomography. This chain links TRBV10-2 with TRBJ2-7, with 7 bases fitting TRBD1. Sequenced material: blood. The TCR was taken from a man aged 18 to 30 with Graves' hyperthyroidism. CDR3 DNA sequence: TGCGCCAGCAGTGAGAGGGGGACAGTCTCCGAGCAGTACTTC. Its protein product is CASSERGTVSEQYF.